Listed below are T cell receptor beta chains from one sample, sequenced in a study of control samples from healthy donors and cancer patients. The method was immunoSEQ multiplex PCR; TCRdb's version includes in-frame clones alone and lacks a portion of them. The sample records some 130,000 clones, roughly 90% being singletons. The sequenced sample was blood. The receptors come from a man between 18 and 29 years old in good health. CDR3s include the opening cysteine and the closing phenylalanine or tryptophan. The D gene is left open where the match is weak. Clone size is stated in some rows and not others, as once, few, many or a class when expanded.

D | size | J | V | CDR3 | DNA
. | . | TRBJ1-1 | TRBV5-1 | CASSLISGGNTEAFF | TGCGCCAGCAGCTTGATCTCCGGAGGAAACACTGAAGCTTTCTTT
. | . | TRBJ2-7 | TRBV6-1 | CASSVASGEQYF | TGTGCCAGCAGTGTAGCCTCCGGCGAGCAGTACTTC
TRBD1 | . | TRBJ1-5 | TRBV6-5 | CASRRQGRRQPQHF | TGTGCCAGCAGACGACAGGGTAGGCGTCAGCCCCAGCATTTT
. | few | TRBJ1-1 | TRBV5-5 | CASSLVLSVTGLTEAFF | TGTGCCAGCAGCTTGGTTCTTTCCGTCACCGGCCTCACTGAAGCTTTCTTT
TRBD1 | . | TRBJ1-1 | TRBV5-4 | CASSARTGKNAFF | TGTGCCAGCAGCGCTCGGACAGGGAAGAATGCTTTCTTT
. | . | TRBJ2-5 | TRBV5-1 | CASSLVETQYF | TGCGCCAGCAGCTTGGTGGAGACCCAGTACTTC
. | . | TRBJ1-3 | TRBV11-2 | CASSSPGHFSLPGNTIYF | TGTGCCAGCAGCTCACCGGGACACTTTTCCCTCCCTGGAAACACCATATATTTT
. | . | TRBJ2-2 | TRBV5-1 | CASSLQGDTGELFF | TGCGCCAGCAGCTTACAAGGAGACACCGGGGAGCTGTTTTTT
TRBD1 | . | TRBJ1-1 | TRBV13 | CASSFLRQGTEAFF | TGTGCCAGCAGCTTCCTACGACAGGGGACTGAAGCTTTCTTT
. | . | TRBJ1-3 | TRBV3-1/TRBV3-2 | CASSLLQGFGNTIYF | TGTGCCAGCAGCCTCCTGCAGGGTTTCGGAAACACCATATATTTT
TRBD1 | . | TRBJ1-1 | TRBV9 | CASSEGRGPPAFF | TGTGCCAGCAGCGAGGGCAGGGGGCCGCCAGCTTTCTTT
. | . | TRBJ1-1 | TRBV20-1 | CSAEQGAEAFF | TGCAGTGCTGAGCAGGGTGCTGAAGCTTTCTTT
. | . | TRBJ2-3 | TRBV5-1 | CASSLGGGGGDTQYF | TGCGCCAGCAGCTTGGGCGGCGGGGGCGGAGATACGCAGTATTTT
. | . | TRBJ2-1 | TRBV7-7 | CASSPAEARDEQFF | TGTGCCAGCAGCCCAGCTGAGGCCCGAGATGAGCAGTTCTTC
. | . | TRBJ1-5 | TRBV10-1 | CASSAGFNQPQHF | TGCGCCAGCAGTGCAGGGTTCAATCAGCCCCAGCATTTT
. | . | TRBJ2-2 | TRBV15 | CATSRARVETGELFF | TGTGCCACCAGCAGAGCAAGGGTGGAGACCGGGGAGCTGTTTTTT
. | . | TRBJ2-7 | TRBV5-5 | CASSLDRAVVPYEQYF | TGTGCCAGCAGCTTGGACCGCGCGGTTGTCCCCTACGAGCAGTACTTC
. | . | TRBJ1-2 | TRBV3-1/TRBV3-2 | CASSPGARGGYGYTF | TGTGCCAGCAGCCCCGGAGCTCGGGGAGGCTATGGCTACACCTTC
TRBD1 | . | TRBJ1-2 | TRBV6-5 | CASSRTGRGGYTF | TGTGCCAGCAGTCGGACAGGGCGAGGGGGCTACACCTTC
. | . | TRBJ1-1 | TRBV11-2 | CASSRGFEAFF | TGTGCCAGCAGCCGGGGTTTCGAAGCTTTCTTT
. | . | TRBJ2-1 | TRBV11-3 | CASSLEGGTRTYNEQFF | TGTGCCAGCAGCTTAGAGGGGGGTACCCGGACCTACAATGAGCAGTTCTTC
. | . | TRBJ1-6 | TRBV27 | CASSLVGGDSPLHF | TGTGCCAGCAGTTTAGTTGGGGGGGATTCACCCCTCCACTTT
. | . | TRBJ2-5 | TRBV7-9 | CASSPIETQYF | TGTGCCAGCAGCCCGATAGAGACCCAGTACTTC
. | . | TRBJ2-1 | TRBV6-6 | CASSFHRLGDEQFF | TGTGCCAGCAGTTTTCACCGTTTGGGGGATGAGCAGTTCTTC
TRBD1 | once | TRBJ1-2 | TRBV24-1 | CAPWGQGYGYTF | TGTGCCCCCTGGGGACAGGGCTACGGCTACACCTTC
TRBD1 | . | TRBJ2-3 | TRBV10-1 | CASSALQGAAADTQYF | TGCGCCAGCAGTGCCCTTCAGGGGGCTGCGGCAGATACGCAGTATTTT
. | . | TRBJ1-4 | TRBV25-1 | CASSESVRGPTNEKLFF | TGTGCCAGCAGTGAATCTGTCAGGGGTCCAACTAATGAAAAACTGTTTTTT
. | . | TRBJ1-4 | TRBV7-2 | CASSLVEAFNEKLFF | TGTGCCAGCAGCTTAGTAGAGGCGTTTAATGAAAAACTGTTTTTT
TRBD1 | . | TRBJ1-1 | TRBV3-1/TRBV3-2 | CASSLGTGINTEAFF | TGTGCCAGCAGCCTCGGGACAGGGATTAACACTGAAGCTTTCTTT
. | . | TRBJ1-4 | TRBV4-1 | CASSQAARGNEKLFF | TGCGCCAGCAGCCAAGCCGCCAGGGGAAATGAAAAACTGTTTTTT
. | once | TRBJ2-3 | TRBV20-1 | CSVRVGDTQYF | TGCAGTGTACGAGTCGGGGATACGCAGTATTTT
. | . | TRBJ2-7 | TRBV11-3 | CASSLDRGYEQYF | TGTGCCAGCAGCTTAGATCGGGGTTACGAGCAGTACTTC
. | once | TRBJ1-1 | TRBV2 | CASPSGGNTEAFF | TGTGCCAGCCCTTCGGGGGGGAACACTGAAGCTTTCTTT
. | once | TRBJ2-5 | TRBV11-2 | CASSYGETQYF | TGTGCCAGCAGCTATGGGGAGACCCAGTACTTC
. | . | TRBJ1-4 | TRBV9 | CASSAGWGNEKLFF | TGTGCCAGCAGCGCGGGATGGGGGAATGAAAAACTGTTTTTT
TRBD1 | . | TRBJ2-5 | TRBV13 | CASSEGTGSEETQYF | TGTGCCAGCAGCGAGGGGACAGGGAGCGAAGAGACCCAGTACTTC
. | few | TRBJ1-5 | TRBV10-3 | CAISDARGDQPQHF | TGTGCCATCAGTGACGCACGGGGAGATCAGCCCCAGCATTTT
TRBD1 | . | TRBJ1-1 | TRBV5-1 | CASSWRGRGDTEAFF | TGCGCCAGCAGCTGGAGGGGGCGCGGGGACACTGAAGCTTTCTTT
. | once | TRBJ1-2 | TRBV15 | CATSREVTGHYGYTF | TGTGCCACCAGCAGAGAAGTAACGGGCCACTATGGCTACACCTTC
. | . | TRBJ1-1 | TRBV15 | CATSRDPGSTEAFF | TGTGCCACCAGCAGAGATCCAGGGAGCACTGAAGCTTTCTTT
. | . | TRBJ1-5 | TRBV9 | CASSATGGNQPQHF | TGTGCCAGCAGCGCGACAGGTGGGAATCAGCCCCAGCATTTT
. | . | TRBJ1-4 | TRBV6-2/TRBV6-3 | CASSRGEKLFF | TGTGCCAGCAGTCGGGGGGAGAAACTGTTTTTT
TRBD2 | . | TRBJ2-2 | TRBV18 | CASATSGGYTGELFF | TGTGCCAGCGCGACTAGCGGGGGTTACACCGGGGAGCTGTTTTTT
. | . | TRBJ2-2 | TRBV6-4 | CASSTDGDTGELFF | TGTGCCAGCAGTACTGACGGGGACACCGGGGAGCTGTTTTTT
TRBD1 | . | TRBJ1-4 | TRBV5-1 | CASSSSPGTGFNEKLFF | TGCGCCAGCAGCTCGAGTCCCGGGACAGGGTTTAATGAAAAACTGTTTTTT
. | . | TRBJ1-6 | TRBV7-9 | CASSLLPSPLHF | TGTGCCAGCAGCTTACTTCCGTCACCCCTCCACTTT
. | . | TRBJ2-3 | TRBV7-3 | CASSPRTDTQYF | TGTGCCAGCAGCCCCCGCACAGATACGCAGTATTTT
. | . | TRBJ1-5 | TRBV3-1/TRBV3-2 | CASSQDRFGPQHF | TGTGCCAGCAGCCAAGATCGATTCGGGCCCCAGCATTTT
. | . | TRBJ1-2 | TRBV4-1 | CASSQLAGQSDGYTF | TGCGCCAGCAGCCAACTCGCTGGTCAATCCGATGGCTACACCTTC
. | . | TRBJ1-6 | TRBV6-5 | CASLLGNNSPLHF | TGTGCCAGCCTCTTGGGGAATAATTCACCCCTCCACTTT
. | . | TRBJ2-1 | TRBV6-4 | CASSERDLGEQFF | TGTGCCAGCAGTGAAAGGGATTTAGGTGAGCAGTTCTTC
TRBD1 | . | TRBJ1-2 | TRBV18 | CASSVQGARTYGYTF | TGTGCCAGCTCGGTTCAGGGGGCGAGGACCTATGGCTACACCTTC
. | . | TRBJ1-2 | TRBV9 | CASSGGPSWSNYGYTF | TGTGCCAGCAGCGGGGGACCCTCCTGGTCCAACTATGGCTACACCTTC
. | . | TRBJ2-1 | TRBV2 | CASSSYNEQFF | TGTGCCAGCAGTTCCTACAATGAGCAGTTCTTC
. | . | TRBJ1-5 | TRBV18 | CASSPRGNQPQHF | TGTGCCAGCTCACCACGGGGTAACCAGCCCCAGCATTTT